This TCR beta chain was captured in a study of blood T cell repertoires in COVID-19. Study-wide context: Researchers got acute and convalescent COVID-19 samples from the United States, Italy and Spain. PBMCs, B-cell-depleted T cells, or T cells provided the cDNA or gDNA that made up the material.

This CDR3 comprises 18 residues. With 0 bases clipped from V and 4 bases from J, the junction kept 8 bases outside the gene matches. CDR1 is LGHNA, CDR2 YNFKEQ, per germline. Per the study methods: Amplifying reference gene primers gave estimates of nucleated cell counts. Method: immunoSEQ multiplex PCR; TCRdb's copy keeps in-frame clones and lacks some. D and trimming were read from the DNA, whereas the V and J calls and clone size are those reported in that table. The repertoire has about 42,000 clones, around 91% of them found once; the top ten carry about 10%. The sequence was obtained from a man aged 25-45 years with active or convalescent COVID-19. V and J are TRBV4-2 and TRBJ2-2; 10 nucleotides agree with TRBD2. Input material: peripheral blood. This chain's CDR3 is CASSQEVRLAGVTGELFF. CDR3 bases: TGTGCCAGCAGCCAAGAGGTGAGGCTAGCGGGGGTCACCGGGGAGCTGTTTTTT.